What follows are 27 T cell receptor beta chains derived from one specimen sequenced in a study of control samples from healthy donors and cancer patients. Measured with immunoSEQ multiplex PCR; TCRdb has only the in-frame clones, and not every one. The sample has 150,000 to 200,000 clones; 90% to 95% are singletons. Sequences were obtained from blood. Receptors originate from a man younger than 45 in good health.

The J gene is TRBJ1-6, the V gene TRBV3-1 (or the pseudogene TRBV3-2), with TRBD1 matching 12 bases. Germline V gene sequence: CDR1 LGHDT, CDR2 YNNKEL (reference sequence). The CDR3 totals 16 residues. Losses at the gene ends were 3 bases for V and 9 bases for J; bases not matched to a gene: 6. CDR3 sequence (DNA): TGTGCCAGCAGCCACCGGGACAGGGGGCTTGGTTCACCCCTCCACTTT. It is translated as CASSHRDRGLGSPLHF.

The chain combines TRBV3-1 (or the pseudogene TRBV3-2) with TRBJ2-5; TRBD1 matches 9 bases. V lost 0 bases, J lost 6 bases, and 2 bases stayed unmatched. The CDR3 covers 14 residues. Germline V gives CDR1 LGHDT, CDR2 YNNKEL (reference sequence). CDR3 loop: CASSQDGTGKTQYF. The CDR3 nucleotides are TGTGCCAGCAGCCAAGACGGGACAGGGAAGACCCAGTACTTC.

The chain employs TRBV5-1 and TRBJ1-4; 7 bases map to TRBD1. The germline gives CDR1 SGHRS, CDR2 YFSETQ. J gave up 7 bases and V 3 bases, and 6 bases lay outside the gene matches. The CDR3 has 14 residues. The CDR3 region has the DNA TGCGCCAGCAGCTCCGACAGGGCTCCTGAAAAACTGTTTTTT. Translated: CASSSDRAPEKLFF.

J is TRBJ1-6 and V is TRBV7-9; 7 bases are shared with TRBD1. Germline V gene sequence: CDR1 SEHNR, CDR2 FQNEAQ (reference sequence). J gave up 4 bases and V 1 base, and 7 bases lay outside the gene matches. The CDR3 loop spans 17 amino acids. CDR3 sequence: CASSLGPGTAYNSPLHF. As DNA, the CDR3 is TGTGCCAGCAGCTTAGGCCCCGGGACAGCGTATAATTCACCCCTCCACTTT. Variable domain in full (rest from reference TRBV7-9 and TRBJ1-6): DTGVSQNPRHKITKRGQNVTFRCDPISEHNRLYWYRQTLGQGPEFLTYFQNEAQLEKSRLLSDRFSAERPKGSFSTLEIQRTEQGDSAMYLCASSLGPGTAYNSPLHFGNGTRLTVT.

The chain uses TRBV9 and TRBJ2-3; TRBD2 matches 9 bases. Germline CDR1 reads SGDLS; CDR2 reads YYNGEE. Trimming cost V 3 bases and J 1 base; bases outside gene matches: 3. The CDR3 sequence is 15 residues long. CDR3 sequence reads: CASSASGIRTDTQYF. The CDR3 bases are TGTGCCAGCAGCGCTAGCGGGATCCGCACAGATACGCAGTATTTT.

The chain employs TRBV19 and TRBJ1-1; D is undetermined. This CDR3 is built from 15 residues. Trimming pared 3 bases from V and 1 base from J, leaving 12 bases between. The germline CDR1 and CDR2 sequences are LNHDA and SQIVND (reference sequence). The CDR3 DNA reads TGTGCCAGTAGTATTTTAGGGATAGGGAACACTGAAGCTTTCTTT. As protein: CASSILGIGNTEAFF.

The rearrangement joins TRBV5-1 to TRBJ2-3, with D hard to call. V lost 1 base to trimming and J lost 2 bases, with 17 bases between them. Germline lookup yields CDR1 SGHRS and CDR2 YFSETQ. The CDR3 contains 17 residues. The CDR3 DNA reads TGCGCCAGCAGCTTGCTCGGTGTGCCCTCCTCCACAGATACGCAGTATTTT. Protein product: CASSLLGVPSSTDTQYF.

In its sample, this clone was seen a few times. The V gene is TRBV19, the J gene TRBJ2-7; TRBD1 might be the D (6 bases). CDR1 is LNHDA and CDR2 is SQIVND in the germline V gene (reference sequence). The ends were cut back, 5 bases at V and 3 bases at J, with 14 bases in the middle. CDR3 size: 14 residues. The CDR3 DNA follows: TGTGCCAGTAGTGAGTACCGGGACAACTACGAGCAGTACTTC. Protein: CASSEYRDNYEQYF.

The gene calls are TRBV30 and TRBJ2-7; D remains ambiguous. Looked up from germline, CDR1 is GTSNPN and CDR2 is SVGIG (reference sequence). This CDR3 comprises 14 residues. Trimming stripped 0 bases from V and 0 bases from J, with 9 bases between. CDR3 nucleotide sequence: TGTGCCTGGAGTGTACGTTACAACTCCTACGAGCAGTACTTC. It is translated as CAWSVRYNSYEQYF.

This sequence joins TRBV2 and TRBJ1-5; D is perhaps TRBD1 (6 bases). The CDR3 has 14 residues. V gave up 7 bases and J gave up 2 bases, with 12 bases separating them. CDR1 and CDR2 (germline): SNHLY, FYNNEI. Here the CDR3 reads CASTNRARNQPQHF. CDR3 DNA: TGTGCCAGCACAAACAGGGCCCGCAATCAGCCCCAGCATTTT.

As regards this clone: Its ends do not fully match the called genes, so a read error is possible. This rearrangement joins TRBV7-3 to TRBJ2-2; D uncertain. There are 14 residues in the CDR3. Germline lookup yields CDR1 SGHTA and CDR2 FQGTGA. Here the CDR3 DNA reads TGTGCCAGCAGCCTAACGTCCCCCCGGGGGGAGCTGTTTTTT. Translating it yields CASSLTSPRGELFF.

This sequence joins TRBV6-5 and TRBJ1-2; D unresolved. Germline V gene data show CDR1 as MNHEY and CDR2 as SVGAGI. The CDR3 consists of 13 residues. The germline V and J ends were trimmed by 0 bases and 4 bases, with 6 bases remaining between them. CDR3 coding DNA: TGTGCCAGCAGTTACTCGACATCCTATGGCTACACCTTC. It is translated as CASSYSTSYGYTF.

The chain combines TRBV5-1 with TRBJ2-1; the D gene is possibly TRBD1 (5 bases). Trimming cost V 0 bases and J 3 bases, with 7 bases left between them. Germline V gene lookup returns CDR1 SGHRS and CDR2 YFSETQ. There are 14 residues in the CDR3. CDR3 loop: CASSLGRDYNEQFF. CDR3 nucleotide sequence: TGCGCCAGCAGCTTGGGCAGGGACTACAATGAGCAGTTCTTC.

The chain joins TRBV3-1 (or the pseudogene TRBV3-2) to TRBJ2-1, with 11 bases fitting TRBD2. The trim removed 4 bases at V and 4 bases at J, leaving 24 bases unmatched. The CDR3 spans 22 residues. Germline CDR1 reads LGHDT; CDR2 reads YNNKEL (reference sequence). CDR3 in amino acids: CASSLLGGGTTGTSGPYNEQFF. The DNA of the CDR3 is TGTGCCAGCAGCCTTCTCGGAGGGGGAACCACCGGGACTAGCGGTCCGTACAATGAGCAGTTCTTC.

A single count supports this clone. The genes are TRBV3-1 (or the pseudogene TRBV3-2) and TRBJ2-7; a possible D gene is TRBD1 (6 bases). Germline V gene sequence: CDR1 LGHDT, CDR2 YNNKEL (reference sequence). V lost 7 bases and J 5 bases, leaving 21 bases between the germline ends. The CDR3 sequence is 15 residues long. CDR3 sequence reads: CASTRTNRVEHEQYF. The CDR3 coding sequence is TGTGCCAGCACCCGTACTAACAGGGTTGAACACGAGCAGTACTTC.

A single count supports this clone. In DNA, the CDR3 is TGTGCCAGCAGTTCCCACTCACCCTGGCGGGGCCACGAGCAGTACTTC. Protein product: CASSSHSPWRGHEQYF. The chain recombines TRBV27 with TRBJ2-7; D may be TRBD2 (6 bases). V lost 4 bases and J lost 5, with 21 bases in between. CDR3 size: 16 residues. Per germline, CDR1 MNHEY and CDR2 SMNVEV (reference sequence).

Comments on this clone: Within the sample, other DNA sequences also encode this same CDR3. The V call is TRBV7-2, the J call TRBJ2-3; D ambiguous. This CDR3 is built from 12 residues. The V gene lost 2 bases and the J gene lost 3 bases, with 3 bases spanning the gap. CDR1 is SGHTA and CDR2 is FQGNSA in the germline V gene. The CDR3 here is CASSLITDTQYF. The CDR3 DNA is TGTGCCAGCAGCTTAATTACAGATACGCAGTATTTT.

Regarding this clone: Other DNA variants within this sample encode the same CDR3. This chain uses TRBV9 with TRBJ2-7; a possible D gene is TRBD1 (5 bases). Germline values: CDR1 SGDLS, CDR2 YYNGEE. The CDR3 runs 14 residues. The V end lost 0 bases, the J end lost 3 bases, and 10 bases lay between the germline ends. CDR3 protein: CASSVGKGNYEQYF. CDR3 coding DNA: TGTGCCAGCAGCGTAGGCAAGGGGAACTACGAGCAGTACTTC.

The chain is built from TRBV18 and TRBJ2-7; TRBD2 aligns across 9 bases. V lost 4 bases and J lost 5; bases outside the gene matches: 12. This CDR3 comprises 16 residues. Germline assignment: CDR1 KGHSH and CDR2 LQKENI. The CDR3 loop reads CASSHNRPSGEHEQYF. CDR3 DNA: TGTGCCAGCTCACACAATCGGCCTAGCGGGGAACACGAGCAGTACTTC.

The table lists this clone with a few counts. The chain carries TRBV19 and TRBJ1-5; 7 nucleotides agree with TRBD1. Trimming at V came to 7 bases and at J to 2 bases, leaving 8 bases not matched to a gene. The CDR3 length is 15 residues. The V gene's germline CDR1 is LNHDA and CDR2 SQIVND (reference sequence). CDR3 in DNA: TGTGCCAGTAAACGAGGGCAGGGGGGCAATCAGCCCCAGCATTTT. Translated: CASKRGQGGNQPQHF.

This chain joins TRBV27 and TRBJ2-3, with 10 bases matching TRBD2. V lost 0 bases and J lost 6; bases outside the gene matches: 3. Germline V lookup: CDR1 MNHEY, CDR2 SMNVEV (reference sequence). The CDR3 contains 15 residues. CDR3 loop: CASSLSRTSGDTQYF. The CDR3 coding sequence is TGTGCCAGCAGTTTATCCCGGACTAGCGGTGATACGCAGTATTTT.

This clone appeared once. The chain carries TRBV5-1 and TRBJ2-5, with D possibly TRBD1 on 6 matching bases. V lost 1 base and J lost 6, with 16 bases in between. CDR3 length: 15 residues. Germline CDR1 is SGHRS and CDR2 is YFSETQ. CDR3 nucleotide sequence: TGCGCCAGCAGCTTGACCACAGGGATGGAACAGACCCAGTACTTC. Its translation is CASSLTTGMEQTQYF. Combining the CDR3 with reference TRBV5-1 and TRBJ2-5 gives the whole variable domain KAGVTQTPRYLIKTRGQQVTLSCSPISGHRSVSWYQQTPGQGLQFLFEYFSETQRNKGNFPGRFSGRQFSNSRSEMNVSTLELGDSALYLCASSLTTGMEQTQYFGPGTRLLVL.

This clone was detected only once. The V call is TRBV10-2, the J call TRBJ2-2, with 8 nucleotides matching TRBD1. The CDR3 has 14 residues. Per germline, CDR1 WSHSY and CDR2 SAAADI. J gave up 8 bases and V 8 bases, and 10 bases lay outside the gene matches. CDR3 sequence (DNA): TGCGCCAGCTCCGGGCAGGGGGCGTTTGGGGAGCTGTTTTTT. Translation: CASSGQGAFGELFF.

The J gene is TRBJ2-1, the V gene TRBV24-1, with TRBD2 as a possible D gene (5 bases). The length of the CDR3 is 15 residues. V was clipped by 4 bases and J by 7 bases, with 16 bases between them. Germline loops: CDR1 KGHDR, CDR2 SFDVKD. The CDR3 DNA is TGTGCCACCAGTGACACTAGGACGGTACTAAATGAGCAGTTCTTC. Amino acids: CATSDTRTVLNEQFF.

This chain connects TRBV7-9 to TRBJ1-4; 8 positions match TRBD1. The CDR3 has 14 residues. The germline gives CDR1 SEHNR, CDR2 FQNEAQ (reference sequence). V shed 4 bases and J 8 bases; nucleotides not matched to a gene: 6. This CDR3 is CASSSGQGPEKLFF. Written as DNA, the CDR3 is TGTGCCAGCAGCTCAGGACAGGGCCCCGAAAAACTGTTTTTT. Full variable domain (remainder filled in from reference TRBV7-9 and TRBJ1-4): DTGVSQNPRHKITKRGQNVTFRCDPISEHNRLYWYRQTLGQGPEFLTYFQNEAQLEKSRLLSDRFSAERPKGSFSTLEIQRTEQGDSAMYLCASSSGQGPEKLFFGSGTQLSVL.

The genes are TRBV12-3 or TRBV12-4 and TRBJ2-7, with D unclear. V lost 6 bases to trimming and J lost 2 bases, with 8 bases between them. This CDR3 comprises 12 residues. CDR3 sequence: CASSFGPYEQYF. In DNA form, the CDR3 reads TGTGCCAGCAGCTTTGGTCCCTACGAGCAGTACTTC.

CDR3 loop: CASKEQWGSYEQYF. CDR3 bases: TGTGCCAGTAAGGAGCAGTGGGGTTCCTACGAGCAGTACTTC. This rearrangement joins TRBV19 to TRBJ2-7; D gene uncertain. V lost 7 bases, J lost 1 base, and 14 bases lay in between. The CDR3 runs to 14 residues. Germline values: CDR1 LNHDA, CDR2 SQIVND (reference sequence).